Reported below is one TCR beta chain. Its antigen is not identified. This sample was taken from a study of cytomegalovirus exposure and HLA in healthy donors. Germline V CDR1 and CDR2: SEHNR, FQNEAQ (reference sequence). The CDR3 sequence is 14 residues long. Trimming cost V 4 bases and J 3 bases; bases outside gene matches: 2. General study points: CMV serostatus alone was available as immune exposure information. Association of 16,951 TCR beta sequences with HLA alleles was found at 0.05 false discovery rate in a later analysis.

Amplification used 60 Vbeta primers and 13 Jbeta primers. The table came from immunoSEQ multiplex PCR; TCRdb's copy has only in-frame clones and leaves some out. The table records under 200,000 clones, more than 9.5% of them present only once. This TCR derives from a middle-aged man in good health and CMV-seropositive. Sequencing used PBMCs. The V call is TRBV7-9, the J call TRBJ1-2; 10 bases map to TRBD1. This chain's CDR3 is CASSYGQGDYGYTF. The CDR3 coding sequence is TGTGCCAGCAGCTACGGACAGGGGGACTATGGCTACACCTTC.